This T cell receptor (beta chain) was recorded in a study of TIL therapy for anti-PD-1-resistant metastatic lung cancer. Across the study: Half of patients were current or former smokers. Tumors carried a median 1.5 non-synonymous mutations per megabase.

The immunoSEQ assay was v3. Sequenced by immunoSEQ multiplex PCR; TCRdb stores in-frame clones only, minus some. The sample has around 6,700 clones, around 57% seen once. A word on this clone: The antigen is unknown.

Study outcomes and limitations: Treatment-naive, never-smoker and oncogene-addicted patients were overrepresented in this highly selected cohort.

Trimming removed 3 bases from V and 4 bases from J, with 7 bases in between. CDR1 and CDR2 from the germline V gene are MRHNA and SNTAGT. This CDR3 region has 13 residues. Time point given: pre-treatment sample, taken before nivolumab and TIL therapy. Most excised metastases sampled were pleural nodules or supraclavicular lymph nodes. The chain uses TRBV6-4 and TRBJ2-1, with D unresolved. The sample in question was tumor tissue, obtained at baseline. This clonotype was obtained from a person aged 30 to 80 with non-small cell lung cancer. CDR3 amino acids: CASSEQEYNEQFF. The DNA for the CDR3 is TGTGCCAGCAGTGAACAAGAATACAATGAGCAGTTCTTC.